This TCR beta chain appears in the sequencing data of a study of sequential checkpoint blockade in melanoma. As for the study in general: TCRβ was sequenced from DNA of some 89 pretreatment tumors. Around 21 patients had matched tumor biopsies before treatment and at week 13 after nivolumab or ipilimumab alone. General study findings and limits: Clinical benefit was about 30 times likelier when tumor T-cell fraction and clonality increased.

The method was immunoSEQ multiplex PCR; TCRdb's version includes in-frame clones alone and lacks a portion of them. The sample has some 22,000 clones, around 26% seen once. This clone has just a few counts. Its target is not known. As to treatment: randomized to nivolumab then ipilimumab (arm A) or the reverse (arm B). No patient had prior DNA-damaging chemotherapy. The clonotype comes from a human donor with melanoma. Sequenced here: tumor tissue (inferred from file names), sampled from a patient given nivolumab and ipilimumab in sequence.

This chain's CDR3 is CAWSQGGGYTF. The DNA of the CDR3 is TGTGCCTGGAGTCAGGGGGGTGGCTACACCTTC. This chain uses TRBV30 with TRBJ1-2, with 7 bases identical to TRBD1. The CDR3 contains 11 residues. Unmatched junction bases numbered 1, after V lost 2 bases and J lost 7 bases. CDR1 and CDR2 (germline): GTSNPN, SVGIG (reference sequence).